This TCR beta chain was sequenced for a study of cytomegalovirus exposure and HLA in healthy donors. As concerns this clone: What it recognizes is unknown.

Notes on the study in general: Indistinguishable V segments such as TRBV6-2 and TRBV6-3 were excluded. Reports indicate that TCR beta sequences accurately predicted the HLA-A and HLA-B alleles of most subjects.

CDR1 is SGHAT, CDR2 FQNNGV, per germline. Germline trimming cut 5 bases from V and 5 bases from J; bases unmatched to any gene: 6. The CDR3 has 13 residues. Primers included in the PCR were 60 Vbeta and 13 Jbeta primers. The repertoire was sequenced with immunoSEQ multiplex PCR; TCRdb's copy has only in-frame clones and lacks some. The repertoire shows some 89,000 clones; the top ten hold around 3.4%. This receptor was obtained from a woman aged 30 to 39 in good health and CMV-seronegative. V gene TRBV11-2 combines with J gene TRBJ2-7, with 7 bases aligning to TRBD1. The material sequenced was PBMCs. CDR3 nucleotide sequence: TGTGCCAGCAGCCTTGACAGGGACAACGAGCAGTACTTC. Protein product: CASSLDRDNEQYF. The full variable domain, with the rest looked up from reference TRBV11-2 and TRBJ2-7, is EAGVAQSPRYKIIEKRQSVAFWCNPISGHATLYWYQQILGQGPKLLIQFQNNGVVDDSQLPKDRFSAERLKGVDSTLKIQPAKLEDSAVYLCASSLDRDNEQYFGPGTRLTVT.